A single T cell receptor beta chain is shown here with its context. The CDR3 consists of 15 residues. V dropped 6 bases and J dropped 8 bases, with 19 bases sitting between them. Germline V gives CDR1 LNHDA, CDR2 SQIVND (reference sequence). The sample belongs to a study of OX40 agonist ivuxolimab in advanced cancers. Produced via immunoSEQ multiplex PCR; TCRdb's table is partial and in-frame only. The table lists about 27,000 clones, approximately 83% of them singletons, with approximately 14% in the top ten. Sequencing used CD4+ or CD8+ T cells sorted from blood, obtained in a trial of the OX40 agonist ivuxolimab. The sequence was collected from an adult with an advanced solid tumor such as melanoma, head and neck, liver or kidney cancer. The chain carries TRBV19 and TRBJ2-2; D is perhaps TRBD1 (7 bases). The CDR3 is CASRLAGTAFGELFF. The CDR3 DNA follows: TGTGCCAGTAGATTGGCGGGGACAGCCTTTGGGGAGCTGTTTTTT. Looking up the rest from reference TRBV19 and TRBJ2-2 gives the full variable domain: DGGITQSPKYLFRKEGQNVTLSCEQNLNHDAMYWYRQDPGQGLRLIYYSQIVNDFQKGDIAEGYSVSREKKESFPLTVTSAQKNPTAFYLCASRLAGTAFGELFFGEGSRLTVL.